Sequencing of this T cell receptor (beta chain) was carried out in a study of blood T cell repertoires in COVID-19. Study-level background: T cells, B-cell-depleted T cells, or PBMCs supplied cDNA or gDNA.

This table comes from immunoSEQ multiplex PCR, and its TCRdb copy is limited to in-frame clones, with some not included. The sample lists some 390,000 clones, more than 80% occurring once. This clone was seen only once. The CDR3 runs 13 residues. Trimming stripped 6 bases from V and 8 bases from J, with 11 bases between. Per the germline V gene, CDR1 is SNHLY and CDR2 is FYNNEI. Sequencing was performed on PBMCs or T cells enriched from blood (not recorded which). This clonotype originated in a man in his thirties or forties who had recovered from COVID-19. The chain couples TRBV2 to TRBJ1-6; D may be TRBD1 (5 bases). Here the CDR3 DNA reads TGTGCCAGCAGAGCGGGGCCGGATTCACCCCTCCACTTT. This codes for CASRAGPDSPLHF.